This passage covers 5 T cell receptor beta chains from one sample sequenced in a study of early T cells in non-severe SARS-CoV-2 infection (dated by TCRdb to the early 2020s). The protocol used for the library was 5' RACE. These reads were obtained on a NextSeq 500. TCRdb itself trimmed the public reads at Q25 with fastp, ran MiXCR and retained productive beta chains. Duplicate CDR3 protein sequences are folded into a single record with the most common DNA and genes. The sample includes around 53,000 distinct CDR3 sequences, with roughly 12% observed a single time. Jointly, the top ten make up approximately 2.5% of the sample. Sequencing was performed on whole blood, taken at baseline. The receptors originated from an adult who was a healthcare worker with PCR-confirmed SARS-CoV-2 infection or an uninfected control (not recorded which).

This clonotype turned up a few times. The gene calls are TRBV7-2 and TRBJ2-7; 9 bases agree with TRBD2. Trimming removed 5 bases from V and 1 base from J; junction bases left unmatched: 3. Germline CDR1 reads SGHTA; CDR2 reads FQGNSA. This CDR3 contains 14 residues. The CDR3 coding sequence is TGTGCCAGCAGCCCGGGACTAGCTTCCTACGAGCAGTACTTC. This sequence encodes CASSPGLASYEQYF.

This clonotype showed up just a few times. The DNA for the CDR3 is TGTGCCAGCTCTCCCGACGCAGTGGGGAATGAAAAACTGTTTTTT. It is translated as CASSPDAVGNEKLFF. The rearrangement links TRBV18 to TRBJ1-4; D is unresolved. From germline, CDR1 is KGHSH and CDR2 LQKENI. The CDR3 sequence is 15 residues long. Trimming removed 6 bases from V and 5 bases from J, with 16 bases in between.

The CDR3 DNA follows: TGTGCCAGCAGCCACGCGGGCGGGACTAGGCCCTACGAGCAGTACTTC. It is translated as CASSHAGGTRPYEQYF. The chain carries TRBV7-9 and TRBJ2-7; 8 nucleotides match TRBD2. CDR1 is SEHNR, CDR2 FQNEAQ, per germline (reference sequence). The V and J ends lost 5 bases and 2 bases, in that order; junction bases with no gene match: 11. The CDR3 covers 16 residues.

This clonotype was recorded at least ten times. The CDR3 spells CSAGTEVNYGYTF. In DNA form, the CDR3 reads TGCAGTGCTGGGACAGAGGTCAACTATGGCTACACCTTC. This chain joins TRBV20-1 and TRBJ1-2; 7 bases line up with TRBD1. Germline-derived CDR1 and CDR2 are DFQATT and SNEGSKA (reference sequence). V trimming: 5 bases; J trimming: 2 bases; junction bases outside the gene matches: 5. This CDR3 is 13 amino acids long.

This chain connects TRBV25-1 to TRBJ2-5; D possibly corresponds to TRBD1 (6 bases). V was trimmed by 7 bases and J by 4 bases, leaving 7 bases between them. The CDR3 runs 11 residues. Germline lookup yields CDR1 MGHDK and CDR2 SYGVNS. The CDR3 region is CASKQGETQYF. CDR3 DNA: TGTGCCAGCAAACAGGGAGAGACCCAGTACTTC.